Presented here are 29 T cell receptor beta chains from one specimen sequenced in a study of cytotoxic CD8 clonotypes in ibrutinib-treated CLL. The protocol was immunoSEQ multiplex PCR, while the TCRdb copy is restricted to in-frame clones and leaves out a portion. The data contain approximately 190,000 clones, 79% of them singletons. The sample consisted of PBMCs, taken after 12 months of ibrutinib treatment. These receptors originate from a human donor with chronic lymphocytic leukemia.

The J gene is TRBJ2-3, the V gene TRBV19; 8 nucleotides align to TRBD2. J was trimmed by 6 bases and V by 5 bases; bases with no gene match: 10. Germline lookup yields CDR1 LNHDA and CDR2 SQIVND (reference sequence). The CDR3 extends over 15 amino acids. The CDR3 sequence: CASSVQRGYLDTQYF. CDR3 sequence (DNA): TGTGCCAGTAGTGTCCAGCGGGGGTATTTGGATACGCAGTATTTT.

CDR3 coding DNA: TGTGCCAGTACCCCTACACGTCGGACAGCTCGTAACTATGGCTACACCTTC. This encodes CASTPTRRTARNYGYTF. The chain recombines TRBV19 with TRBJ1-2; tentatively, D is TRBD1 (6 bases). This CDR3 is 17 amino acids long. Trimming pared 7 bases from V and 1 base from J, leaving 22 bases between. CDR1 and CDR2 (germline): LNHDA, SQIVND (reference sequence).

This chain's CDR3 is CATEPGQTYEQYF. The CDR3, as DNA: TGTGCCACAGAGCCGGGACAGACCTACGAGCAGTACTTC. The chain combines TRBV7-9 with TRBJ2-7; TRBD1 aligns across 7 bases. The V segment lost 10 bases and the J segment 2 bases; nucleotides outside the gene matches: 8. This CDR3 has 13 residues. The germline CDR1 and CDR2 sequences are SEHNR and FQNEAQ (reference sequence). Complete variable domain (other parts from reference TRBV7-9 and TRBJ2-7): DTGVSQNPRHKITKRGQNVTFRCDPISEHNRLYWYRQTLGQGPEFLTYFQNEAQLEKSRLLSDRFSAERPKGSFSTLEIQRTEQGDSAMYLCATEPGQTYEQYFGPGTRLTVT.

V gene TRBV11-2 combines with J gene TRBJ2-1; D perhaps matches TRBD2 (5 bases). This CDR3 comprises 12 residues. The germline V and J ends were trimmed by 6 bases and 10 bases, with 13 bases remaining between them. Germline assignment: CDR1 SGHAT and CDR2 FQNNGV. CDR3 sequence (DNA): TGTGCCAGCAGGACTGGGAGCTGGGAGCAGTTCTTC. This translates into CASRTGSWEQFF.

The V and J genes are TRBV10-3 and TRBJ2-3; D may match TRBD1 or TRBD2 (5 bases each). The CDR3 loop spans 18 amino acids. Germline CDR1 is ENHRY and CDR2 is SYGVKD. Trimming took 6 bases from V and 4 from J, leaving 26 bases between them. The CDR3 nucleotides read TGTGCCATCAGAGCCTCATCCGGGTCCAAAGGGGACGCAGATACGCAGTATTTT. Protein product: CAIRASSGSKGDADTQYF.

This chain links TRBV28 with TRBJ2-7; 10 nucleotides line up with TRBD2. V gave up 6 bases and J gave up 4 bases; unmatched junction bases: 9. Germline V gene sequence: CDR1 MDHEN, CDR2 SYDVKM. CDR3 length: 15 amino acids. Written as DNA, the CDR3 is TGTGCCAGCAGCCCAGGGACTAGCGAACTATACGAGCAGTACTTC. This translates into CASSPGTSELYEQYF.

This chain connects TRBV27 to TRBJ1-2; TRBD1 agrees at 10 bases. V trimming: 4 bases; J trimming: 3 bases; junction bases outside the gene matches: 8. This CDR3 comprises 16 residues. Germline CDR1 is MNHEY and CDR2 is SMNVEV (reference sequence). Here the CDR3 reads CASSSGQGLRYYGYTF. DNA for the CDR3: TGTGCCAGCAGTTCGGGACAGGGGCTGAGGTACTATGGCTACACCTTC.

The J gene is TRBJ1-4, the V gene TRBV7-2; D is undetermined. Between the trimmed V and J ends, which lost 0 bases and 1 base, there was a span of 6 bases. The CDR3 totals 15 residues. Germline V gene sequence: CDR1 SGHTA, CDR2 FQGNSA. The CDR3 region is CASSLAHLTNEKLFF. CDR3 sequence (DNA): TGTGCCAGCAGCTTAGCACATTTAACTAATGAAAAACTGTTTTTT.

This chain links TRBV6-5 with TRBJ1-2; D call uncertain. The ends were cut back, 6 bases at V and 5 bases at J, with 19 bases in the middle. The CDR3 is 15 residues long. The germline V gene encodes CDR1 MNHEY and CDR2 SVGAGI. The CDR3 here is CASRKEAASSYGYTF. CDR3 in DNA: TGTGCCAGCAGGAAAGAAGCAGCATCCTCTTATGGCTACACCTTC.

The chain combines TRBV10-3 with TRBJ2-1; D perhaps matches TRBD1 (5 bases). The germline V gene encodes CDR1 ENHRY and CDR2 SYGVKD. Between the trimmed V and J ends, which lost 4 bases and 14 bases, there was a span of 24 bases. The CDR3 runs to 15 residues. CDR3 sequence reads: CAISAVEGARNREFF. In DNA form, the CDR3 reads TGTGCCATCAGTGCGGTGGAAGGGGCCCGAAATCGGGAGTTCTTC.

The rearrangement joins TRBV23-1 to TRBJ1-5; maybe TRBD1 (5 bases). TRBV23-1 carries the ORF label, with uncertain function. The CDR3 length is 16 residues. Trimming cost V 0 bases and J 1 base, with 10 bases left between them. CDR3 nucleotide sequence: TGCGCCAGCAGTCAATCTTCAGGGAACAGCAATCAGCCCCAGCATTTT. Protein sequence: CASSQSSGNSNQPQHF.

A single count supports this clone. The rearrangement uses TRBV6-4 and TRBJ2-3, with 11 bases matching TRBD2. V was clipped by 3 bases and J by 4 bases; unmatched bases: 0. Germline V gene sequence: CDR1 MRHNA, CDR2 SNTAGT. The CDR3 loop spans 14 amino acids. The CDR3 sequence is CASSELAGADTQYF. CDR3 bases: TGTGCCAGCAGTGAACTAGCGGGAGCAGATACGCAGTATTTT.

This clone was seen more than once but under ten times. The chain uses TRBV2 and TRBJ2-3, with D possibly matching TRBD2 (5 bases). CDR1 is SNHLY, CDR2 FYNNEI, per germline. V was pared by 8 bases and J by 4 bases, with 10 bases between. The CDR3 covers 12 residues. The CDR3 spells CASVSGSDTQYF. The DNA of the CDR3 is TGTGCCAGCGTGTCGGGGTCAGATACGCAGTATTTT.

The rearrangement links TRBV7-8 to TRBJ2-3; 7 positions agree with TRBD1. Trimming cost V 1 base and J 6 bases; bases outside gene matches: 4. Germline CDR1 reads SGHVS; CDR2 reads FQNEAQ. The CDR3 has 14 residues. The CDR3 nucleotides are TGTGCCAGCAGCTTAGGGACAGGTTTGGATACGCAGTATTTT. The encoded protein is CASSLGTGLDTQYF.

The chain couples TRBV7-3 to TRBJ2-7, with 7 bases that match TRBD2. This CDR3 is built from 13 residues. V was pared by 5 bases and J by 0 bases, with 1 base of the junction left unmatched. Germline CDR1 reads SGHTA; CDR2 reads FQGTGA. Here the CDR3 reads CASSPGGSYEQYF. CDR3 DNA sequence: TGTGCCAGCAGCCCGGGGGGCTCCTACGAGCAGTACTTC.

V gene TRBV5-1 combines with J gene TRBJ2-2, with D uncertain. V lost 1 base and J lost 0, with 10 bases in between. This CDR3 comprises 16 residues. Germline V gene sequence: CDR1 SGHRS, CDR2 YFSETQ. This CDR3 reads CASSLLGNANTGELFF. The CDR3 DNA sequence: TGCGCCAGCAGCTTGTTAGGGAACGCGAACACCGGGGAGCTGTTTTTT. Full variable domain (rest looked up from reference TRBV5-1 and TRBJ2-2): KAGVTQTPRYLIKTRGQQVTLSCSPISGHRSVSWYQQTPGQGLQFLFEYFSETQRNKGNFPGRFSGRQFSNSRSEMNVSTLELGDSALYLCASSLLGNANTGELFFGEGSRLTVL.

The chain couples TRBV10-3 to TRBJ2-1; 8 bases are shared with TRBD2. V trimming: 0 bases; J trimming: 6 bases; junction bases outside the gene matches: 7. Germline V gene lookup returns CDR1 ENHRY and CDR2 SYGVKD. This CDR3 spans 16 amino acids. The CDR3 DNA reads TGTGCCATCAGTGAGTCGAGACTAGCGTCGGGCAATGAGCAGTTCTTC. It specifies CAISESRLASGNEQFF.

CDR3 sequence reads: CASSPTGSSTISYEQYF. The CDR3 DNA sequence: TGCGCCAGCAGCCCCACCGGTTCTAGCACCATATCCTACGAGCAGTACTTC. The rearrangement links TRBV5-1 to TRBJ2-7; tentative D call: TRBD2 (5 bases). Germline values: CDR1 SGHRS, CDR2 YFSETQ. This CDR3 is built from 17 residues. Trimming pared 4 bases from V and 1 base from J, leaving 21 bases between.

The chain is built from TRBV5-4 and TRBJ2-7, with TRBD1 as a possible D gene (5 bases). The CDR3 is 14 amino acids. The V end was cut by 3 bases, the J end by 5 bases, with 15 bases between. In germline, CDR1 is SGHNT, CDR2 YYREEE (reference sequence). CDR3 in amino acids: CASSSIQGYHEQYF. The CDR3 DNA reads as TGTGCCAGCAGCTCGATTCAGGGCTACCACGAGCAGTACTTC.

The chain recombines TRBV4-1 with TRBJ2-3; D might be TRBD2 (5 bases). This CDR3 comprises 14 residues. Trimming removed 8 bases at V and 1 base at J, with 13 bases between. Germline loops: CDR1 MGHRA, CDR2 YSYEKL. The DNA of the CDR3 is TGCGCCAGCCGCGAGGCGGGTGGCACAGATACGCAGTATTTT. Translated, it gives CASREAGGTDTQYF.

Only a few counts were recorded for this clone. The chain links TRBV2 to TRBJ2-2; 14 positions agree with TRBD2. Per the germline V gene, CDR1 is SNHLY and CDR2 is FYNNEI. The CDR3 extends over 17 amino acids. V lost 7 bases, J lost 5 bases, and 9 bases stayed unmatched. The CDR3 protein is CASTGTSGSGGTGELFF. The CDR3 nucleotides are TGTGCCAGCACCGGGACTAGCGGGAGTGGGGGGACCGGGGAGCTGTTTTTT. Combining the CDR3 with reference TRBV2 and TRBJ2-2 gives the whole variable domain EPEVTQTPSHQVTQMGQEVILRCVPISNHLYFYWYRQILGQKVEFLVSFYNNEISEKSEIFDDQFSVERPDGSNFTLKIRSTKLEDSAMYFCASTGTSGSGGTGELFFGEGSRLTVL.

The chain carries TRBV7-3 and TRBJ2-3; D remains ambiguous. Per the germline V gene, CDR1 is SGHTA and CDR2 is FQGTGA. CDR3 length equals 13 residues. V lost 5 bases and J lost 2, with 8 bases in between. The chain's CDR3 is CASSPYNTDTQYF. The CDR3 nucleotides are TGTGCCAGCAGCCCTTACAACACAGATACGCAGTATTTT. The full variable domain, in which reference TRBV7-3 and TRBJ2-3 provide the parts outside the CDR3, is GAGVSQTPSNKVTEKGKYVELRCDPISGHTALYWYRQSLGQGPEFLIYFQGTGAADDSGLPNDRFFAVRPEGSVSTLKIQRTERGDSAVYLCASSPYNTDTQYFGPGTRLTVL.

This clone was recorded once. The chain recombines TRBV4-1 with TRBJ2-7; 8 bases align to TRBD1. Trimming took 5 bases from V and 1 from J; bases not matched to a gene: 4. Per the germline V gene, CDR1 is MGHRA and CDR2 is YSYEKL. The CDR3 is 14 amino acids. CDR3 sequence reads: CASSEGQASYEQYF. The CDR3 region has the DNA TGCGCCAGCAGCGAGGGACAGGCTTCCTACGAGCAGTACTTC.

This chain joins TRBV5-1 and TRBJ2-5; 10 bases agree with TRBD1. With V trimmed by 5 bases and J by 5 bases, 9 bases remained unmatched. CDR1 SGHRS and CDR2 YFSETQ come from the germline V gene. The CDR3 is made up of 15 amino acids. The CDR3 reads CASSPGQGVGETQYF. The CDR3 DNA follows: TGCGCCAGCAGTCCCGGACAGGGGGTTGGGGAGACCCAGTACTTC. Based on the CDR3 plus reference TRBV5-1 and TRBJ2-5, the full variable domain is KAGVTQTPRYLIKTRGQQVTLSCSPISGHRSVSWYQQTPGQGLQFLFEYFSETQRNKGNFPGRFSGRQFSNSRSEMNVSTLELGDSALYLCASSPGQGVGETQYFGPGTRLLVL.

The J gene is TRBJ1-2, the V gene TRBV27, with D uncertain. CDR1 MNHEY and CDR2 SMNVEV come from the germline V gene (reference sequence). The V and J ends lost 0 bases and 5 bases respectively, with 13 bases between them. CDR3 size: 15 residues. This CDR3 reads CASSLSGFSSYGYTF. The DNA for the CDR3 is TGTGCCAGCAGTTTATCAGGGTTTAGTAGTTATGGCTACACCTTC.

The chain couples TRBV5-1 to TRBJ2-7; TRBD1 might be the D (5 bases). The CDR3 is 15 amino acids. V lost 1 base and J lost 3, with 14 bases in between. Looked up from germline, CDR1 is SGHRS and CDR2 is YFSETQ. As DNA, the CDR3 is TGCGCCAGCAGCTTGTGGGGCCTAGGGGACTACGAGCAGTACTTC. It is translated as CASSLWGLGDYEQYF.

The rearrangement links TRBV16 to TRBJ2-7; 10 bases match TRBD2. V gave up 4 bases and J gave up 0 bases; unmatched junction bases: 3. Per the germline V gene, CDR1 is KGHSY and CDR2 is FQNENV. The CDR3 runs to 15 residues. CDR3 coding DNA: TGTGCCAGCAGCCGAGGGACTAGCGCCTCCTACGAGCAGTACTTC. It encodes CASSRGTSASYEQYF.

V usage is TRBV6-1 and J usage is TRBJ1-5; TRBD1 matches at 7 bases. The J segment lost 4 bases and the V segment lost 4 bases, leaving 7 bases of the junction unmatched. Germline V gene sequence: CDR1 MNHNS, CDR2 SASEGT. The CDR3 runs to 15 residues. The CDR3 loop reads CASSVRTGYNQPQHF. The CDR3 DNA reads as TGTGCCAGCAGTGTTCGGACAGGATATAATCAGCCCCAGCATTTT.

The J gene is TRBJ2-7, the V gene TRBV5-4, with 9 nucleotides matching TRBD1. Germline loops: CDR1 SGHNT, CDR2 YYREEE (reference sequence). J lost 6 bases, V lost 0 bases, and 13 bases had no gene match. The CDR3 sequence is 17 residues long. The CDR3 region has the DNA TGTGCCAGCAGCTTGGGGGCGGGACAGGGATCATTACGCGAGCAGTACTTC. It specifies CASSLGAGQGSLREQYF.